This entry lists 12 T cell receptor beta chains sequenced from one sample in a study of cytomegalovirus exposure and HLA in healthy donors. 13 Jbeta primers and 60 Vbeta primers were used for the PCR. Clones were read by immunoSEQ multiplex PCR, and TCRdb kept only the in-frame ones, dropping some. The table lists fewer than 250,000 clones, approximately 79% of them singletons. Sequenced material: PBMCs. These receptors came from a male donor in good health and CMV-seronegative.

This CDR3 is CAISGAGGTGSSYEQYF. The CDR3 region has the DNA TGTGCCATCAGTGGTGCGGGCGGGACAGGCAGCTCCTACGAGCAGTACTTC. The rearrangement uses TRBV10-3 and TRBJ2-7, with 8 bases fitting TRBD1. The CDR3 sequence is 17 residues long. Trimming removed 4 bases from V and 0 bases from J; junction bases left unmatched: 11. Per germline, CDR1 ENHRY and CDR2 SYGVKD.

The gene calls are TRBV7-3 and TRBJ2-3; D possibly corresponds to TRBD2 (6 bases). Germline V gene lookup returns CDR1 SGHTA and CDR2 FQGTGA. This CDR3 has 13 residues. V lost 1 base and J 7 bases, leaving 9 bases between the germline ends. The CDR3 region is CASSLMGRNTQYF. The CDR3 nucleotides are TGTGCCAGCAGCTTAATGGGGAGGAATACGCAGTATTTT.

The J gene is TRBJ2-3, the V gene TRBV15; TRBD2 agrees at 11 bases. Trimming removed 0 bases from V and 3 bases from J; junction bases left unmatched: 5. The CDR3 runs to 17 residues. Germline loops: CDR1 LNHNV, CDR2 YYDKDF (reference sequence). This CDR3 reads CATSRDTSGSRTDTQYF. CDR3 DNA: TGTGCCACCAGCAGAGATACTAGCGGGAGCAGAACAGATACGCAGTATTTT.

The chain is built from TRBV7-9 and TRBJ2-3, with TRBD2 matching 10 bases. Trimming removed 11 bases from V and 1 base from J; junction bases left unmatched: 3. Germline assignment: CDR1 SEHNR and CDR2 FQNEAQ (reference sequence). The CDR3 length is 13 residues. CDR3 sequence (DNA): TGTGCCTCCGGGACTAGCGGCACAGATACGCAGTATTTT. Translating gives CASGTSGTDTQYF.

CDR3 loop: CASSPGLAGADEQFF. The CDR3 DNA sequence: TGTGCCAGCAGCCCGGGACTAGCGGGGGCGGATGAGCAGTTCTTC. The J gene is TRBJ2-1, the V gene TRBV5-6; the match to TRBD2 covers 14 bases. Germline V CDR1 and CDR2: SGHDT, YYEEEE. The CDR3 spans 15 residues. V was pared by 4 bases and J by 8 bases, with 5 bases of the junction left unmatched.

The chain recombines TRBV5-4 with TRBJ1-4; 7 bases map to TRBD1. V dropped 4 bases and J dropped 7; count of bases not matched to a gene: 10. The CDR3 runs to 15 residues. Germline CDR1 SGHNT, CDR2 YYREEE (reference sequence). CDR3 amino acids: CASSLVGQAVEKLFF. The CDR3 DNA is TGTGCCAGCAGCCTGGTCGGACAGGCAGTTGAAAAACTGTTTTTT.

This clone has a single count. The J gene is TRBJ1-3, the V gene TRBV6-5; D may be TRBD1 (6 bases). V lost 4 bases, J lost 2 bases, and 9 bases lay in between. The germline V gene encodes CDR1 MNHEY and CDR2 SVGAGI. The CDR3 loop spans 14 amino acids. CDR3 protein: CASSFWGPGNTIYF. CDR3 sequence (DNA): TGTGCCAGCAGTTTTTGGGGGCCTGGAAACACCATATATTTT.

V usage is TRBV21-1 and J usage is TRBJ1-5. TRBV21-1 is assigned pseudogene status. This CDR3 is 16 amino acids long. In nucleotides, the CDR3 is TGTGCCAGCAGCAAAAAACCAGGGACTTTCAGCCAGCCCCAGCATTTT. As protein: CASSKKPGTFSQPQHF.

This rearrangement joins TRBV5-4 to TRBJ2-1, with 8 bases lining up with TRBD2. The CDR3 spans 14 residues. Germline-derived CDR1 and CDR2 are SGHNT and YYREEE (reference sequence). The V segment lost 2 bases and the J segment 7 bases; nucleotides outside the gene matches: 5. The CDR3 nucleotides are TGTGCCAGCAGCTTCTTCGGGGGGGGGAATGAGCAGTTCTTC. Protein: CASSFFGGGNEQFF. Combining the CDR3 with reference TRBV5-4 and TRBJ2-1 gives the whole variable domain ETGVTQSPTHLIKTRGQQVTLRCSSQSGHNTVSWYQQALGQGPQFIFQYYREEENGRGNFPPRFSGLQFPNYSSELNVNALELDDSALYLCASSFFGGGNEQFFGPGTRLTVL.

The rearrangement links TRBV5-6 to TRBJ1-1; TRBD1 matches 8 bases. Germline lookup yields CDR1 SGHDT and CDR2 YYEEEE. The V and J ends lost 5 bases and 5 bases, in that order; junction bases with no gene match: 8. The CDR3 totals 14 residues. The CDR3 here is CASSDGTGGTEAFF. The CDR3 DNA reads TGTGCCAGCAGTGACGGGACAGGAGGGACTGAAGCTTTCTTT.

A remark on this clone: This sample also contains other DNA sequences that code for the same CDR3. The V call is TRBV19, the J call TRBJ2-5; possible D gene TRBD2, 5 bases. The germline gives CDR1 LNHDA, CDR2 SQIVND (reference sequence). V was pared by 5 bases and J by 4 bases, with 11 bases between. The CDR3 totals 13 residues. CDR3 DNA sequence: TGTGCCAGTAGTGCGACTCGGGGAGAGACCCAGTACTTC. Protein sequence: CASSATRGETQYF.

This clone was seen a few times. The V and J genes are TRBV4-3 and TRBJ2-7; weak D call: TRBD1 (5 bases). The CDR3 sequence is 14 residues long. Per germline, CDR1 LGHNA and CDR2 YSLEER. V was pared by 0 bases and J by 0 bases, with 6 bases between. The CDR3 DNA reads as TGCGCCAGCAGCCAAGAAGGGGACTCCTACGAGCAGTACTTC. The encoded protein is CASSQEGDSYEQYF.